This note documents a single TCR beta chain sequence. V dropped 2 bases and J dropped 4 bases, with 9 bases sitting between them. Germline-derived CDR1 and CDR2 are MNHNS and SASEGT. The CDR3 is 14 amino acids. The table came from immunoSEQ multiplex PCR; TCRdb's copy has only in-frame clones and leaves some out. The sample consists of just over 25,000 clones, 65% to 90% of them appearing once. The sample comes from a study of STAT5B mutations in CD4+ large granular lymphocyte leukemia. This receptor was identified in a human donor in good health. The rearrangement links TRBV6-1 to TRBJ1-5; no clear D. The specimen was CD4+ T cells from blood buffy coats. In nucleotides, the CDR3 is TGTGCCAGCAGTGAAAGGTTCGTGAATCAGCCCCAGCATTTT. The encoded protein is CASSERFVNQPQHF.